The clone carrying this T cell receptor (beta chain) was counted a few times. Its antigen remains unknown. Deletions cut 10 bases from V and 2 bases from J, with 21 bases between. Germline CDR1 reads MNHNS; CDR2 reads SASEGT. The CDR3 is 15 residues long. It was RNA transcripts that yielded the amplified TCR beta CDR3 regions. In the first-round RT-PCR of the TCR CDR3, the HTBI primer set was used. TCRdb reprocessed the multiplex PCR reads via MiXCR and lists one record per CDR3 protein. The sample shows about 350,000 distinct CDR3 sequences, 12% to 15% of them seen only once. A Clinical Activity Score of at least 3, a NOSPECS grade of at least 4 and a duration under 3 months were recorded in the ophthalmopathy patients. The data were taken from a study of T cells in Graves' hyperthyroidism and ophthalmopathy. About the research overall: Specimen type is peripheral blood, collected at initial diagnosis prior to any treatment.

Findings and caveats of the study: Classification by a 13 V-J model distinguished ophthalmopathy from stable hyperthyroidism.

Sequencing used blood. V gene TRBV6-1 combines with J gene TRBJ2-7; the D gene is possibly TRBD1 (6 bases). The clonotype originates from a middle-aged woman with Graves' ophthalmopathy. The DNA of the CDR3 is TGTGCCACCACTACTATCAACAGGGCCGCCTACGAGCAGTACTTC. This sequence encodes CATTTINRAAYEQYF.